This T cell receptor (beta chain) stems from a study of CD8 T cells in ankylosing spondylitis. Findings and limits, study-wide: Significantly higher representation of disease-linked clones was reported for matched ankylosing spondylitis synovial fluid. There was a TCR beta motif, made of several highly homologous variants, that appeared characteristic of ankylosing spondylitis blood. Some motif variants were previously reported in reactive arthritis synovial fluid and blood.

This clonotype was seen a handful of times. Its antigen is currently unknown. There are 13 residues in the CDR3. V lost 5 bases and J lost 4, with 12 bases in between. Germline V CDR1 and CDR2: LNHDA, SQIVND (reference sequence). By quantitative 5'-RACE with molecular barcodes, the TCR beta libraries were made. TCRdb re-analysed the 5' RACE reads in MiXCR, keeping a single row per CDR3 protein. The sample has hundreds of thousands of distinct CDR3 sequences; approximately 17% are singletons. The V gene is TRBV19, the J gene TRBJ2-7; D ambiguous. The sample comprised blood, either unsorted or a sorted T cell fraction (not recorded which). This TCR came from a male donor with ankylosing spondylitis. The CDR3 DNA follows: TGTGCCAGTAGTCTGGCAGTTGATTACGAGCAGTACTTC. Translating gives CASSLAVDYEQYF.